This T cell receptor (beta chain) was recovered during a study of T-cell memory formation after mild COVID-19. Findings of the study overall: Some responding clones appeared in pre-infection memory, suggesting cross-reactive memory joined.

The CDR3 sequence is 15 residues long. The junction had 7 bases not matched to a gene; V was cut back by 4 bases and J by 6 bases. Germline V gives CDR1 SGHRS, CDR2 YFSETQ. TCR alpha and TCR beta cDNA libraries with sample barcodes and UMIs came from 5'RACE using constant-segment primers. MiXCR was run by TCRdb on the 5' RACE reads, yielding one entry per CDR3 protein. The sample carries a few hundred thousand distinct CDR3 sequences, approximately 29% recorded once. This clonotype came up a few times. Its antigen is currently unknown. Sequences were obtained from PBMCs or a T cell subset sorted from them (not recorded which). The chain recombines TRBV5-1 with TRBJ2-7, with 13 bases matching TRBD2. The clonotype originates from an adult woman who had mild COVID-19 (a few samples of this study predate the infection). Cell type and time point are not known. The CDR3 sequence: CASSPGLAGVPEQYF. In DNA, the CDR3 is TGCGCCAGCAGCCCTGGACTAGCGGGAGTCCCCGAGCAGTACTTC.